The entry below gives a single T cell receptor beta chain sequence along with its context. The antigen remains undetermined. The data are from a study of T-cell reconstitution after alpha-beta-depleted transplantation in children. Study conclusions and caveats: Surviving recipient T cells and intrathymic progenitors accounted for some patients' high TCRbeta diversity at day 60. About two months after transplant, alpha-beta T cells reportedly came from several hundred expanded graft clones. Hyperexpanded clones declined; after one year, newly produced T cells mostly supplied diversity.

TCRbeta library construction was performed incorporating unique molecular identifiers. TCRdb reanalysed the PCR reads using MiXCR and keeps one entry per CDR3 protein. This table holds 500,000 to 750,000 distinct CDR3 sequences, roughly 13% found once. The receptor was isolated from a male patient under 18 who had a stem cell transplant for acute myeloid leukemia, so the T cells may come from the graft donor. Here the sequenced sample was PBMCs, mostly from graft donor cells, taken 360 days after TCRalphabeta/CD19-depleted stem cell transplant.

CDR3 sequence reads: CAPKAGGPYEQYF. The CDR3 coding sequence is TGTGCCCCCAAAGCGGGAGGCCCCTACGAGCAGTACTTC. V gene TRBV30 combines with J gene TRBJ2-7, with TRBD2 identical over 9 bases. There are 13 residues in the CDR3. With V trimmed by 8 bases and J by 2 bases, 7 bases remained unmatched. The germline V gene encodes CDR1 GTSNPN and CDR2 SVGIG (reference sequence).